These 12 T cell receptor beta chains originate from one sample sequenced in a study of T-cell reconstitution after alpha-beta-depleted transplantation in children. Unique molecular identifiers were incorporated during preparation of the TCRbeta library. TCRdb re-called the PCR reads with MiXCR, one entry per CDR3 protein. The sample consists of about 290,000 distinct CDR3 sequences, approximately 7.3% of them appearing once. Their cognate antigens are unknown. Regarding the study as a whole: A year post-transplant, T-cell counts and diversity derived mostly from newly produced T cells.

Sequencing was performed on peripheral blood, taken 360 days after TCRalphabeta/CD19-depleted stem cell transplant. The receptors originated from a female patient between 2 and 15 years old who had a stem cell transplant for Fanconi anemia, so the T cells may come from the graft donor.

This clonotype was picked up many times. This sequence joins TRBV28 and TRBJ1-2, with D unresolved. The ends were cut back, 2 bases at V and 1 base at J, with 11 bases in the middle. CDR1 and CDR2 (germline): MDHEN, SYDVKM. This CDR3 spans 15 amino acids. The CDR3 sequence is CASSLVSGINYGYTF. In nucleotides, the CDR3 is TGTGCCAGCAGTTTAGTATCCGGGATTAACTATGGCTACACCTTC.

This clonotype was counted ten times or more. This rearrangement joins TRBV7-9 to TRBJ2-3; D perhaps matches TRBD1 (6 bases). Deletions cut 0 bases from V and 2 bases from J, with 15 bases between. Germline V gene lookup returns CDR1 SEHNR and CDR2 FQNEAQ (reference sequence). The CDR3 length is 17 residues. CDR3 sequence reads: CASSLAPLGQYTDTQYF. The CDR3, as DNA: TGTGCCAGCAGCTTAGCGCCTCTAGGACAGTACACAGATACGCAGTATTTT.

This clonotype was counted between two and nine times. V gene TRBV7-8 combines with J gene TRBJ2-5; the D gene could be TRBD1 or TRBD2 (6 bases each). Trimming pared 1 base from V and 4 bases from J, leaving 19 bases between. The CDR3 runs to 17 residues. The germline V gene encodes CDR1 SGHVS and CDR2 FQNEAQ. CDR3: CASSLGGEGGSGETQYF. CDR3 in DNA: TGTGCCAGCAGCTTAGGGGGTGAAGGGGGGAGTGGAGAGACCCAGTACTTC.

This clonotype was seen at least ten times. The genes are TRBV28 and TRBJ2-4; TRBD2 agrees at 9 bases. CDR3 size: 20 residues. Trimming cost V 3 bases and J 5 bases; bases outside gene matches: 20. CDR1 MDHEN and CDR2 SYDVKM come from the germline V gene. The CDR3 reads CASSLWVGPQSGGPQNIQYF. CDR3 nucleotide sequence: TGTGCCAGCAGTTTGTGGGTGGGTCCTCAAAGCGGGGGGCCGCAAAACATTCAGTACTTC.

This clonotype was picked up a small number of times. The chain recombines TRBV2 with TRBJ1-1, with D tentatively TRBD1 (5 bases). CDR1 is SNHLY and CDR2 is FYNNEI in the germline V gene. The CDR3 runs to 13 residues. With 6 bases removed from V and 8 bases from J, the gap between germline ends came to 16 bases. In DNA, the CDR3 is TGTGCCAGCAGACCGGGGGATCAATCCGAAGCTTTCTTT. Translation gives CASRPGDQSEAFF.

The chain combines TRBV6-2 or TRBV6-3 with TRBJ1-5; D is uncertain. CDR3 size: 20 residues. V shed 2 bases and J shed 2 bases, with 25 bases lying between them. Per the germline V gene, CDR1 is MNHEY and CDR2 is SVGEGT. CDR3 in amino acids: CASSYLDGGFSFGGNQPQHF. DNA of the CDR3: TGTGCCAGCAGTTACCTCGATGGAGGGTTTTCTTTCGGGGGCAATCAGCCCCAGCATTTT.

This clonotype was recorded a few times. The rearrangement uses TRBV2 and TRBJ2-2; D may be TRBD1 (6 bases). CDR3 length equals 16 residues. CDR1 and CDR2 (germline): SNHLY, FYNNEI. Between the trimmed V and J ends, which lost 6 bases and 4 bases, there was a span of 18 bases. Here the CDR3 reads CASSASGAVGTGELFF. For the CDR3, the DNA is TGTGCCAGCAGCGCCTCAGGGGCAGTCGGCACCGGGGAGCTGTTTTTT.

The chain uses TRBV3-1 and TRBJ1-1; weak D call: TRBD1 (5 bases). Germline loops: CDR1 LGHDT, CDR2 YNNKEL (reference sequence). The CDR3 is 14 amino acids. Trimming shortened V by 7 bases and J by 0 bases, and 12 bases separated the two germline ends. The CDR3 DNA reads as TGTGCCAGCACCCTAGCGGACATGAACACTGAAGCTTTCTTT. Amino acid sequence: CASTLADMNTEAFF.

The genes are TRBV9 and TRBJ2-3, with D unresolved. Trimming removed 4 bases from V and 0 bases from J, with 6 bases in between. CDR1 and CDR2 from the germline V gene are SGDLS and YYNGEE. The CDR3 runs to 13 residues. The CDR3 is CASSSLSTDTQYF. In DNA form, the CDR3 reads TGTGCCAGCAGCTCTCTCAGCACAGATACGCAGTATTTT.

The chain joins TRBV20-1 to TRBJ1-5; TRBD1 agrees at 11 bases. The CDR3 length is 17 residues. The V gene end was trimmed by 0 bases and the J gene end by 7 bases; junction bases not matched to a gene: 11. Germline V lookup: CDR1 DFQATT, CDR2 SNEGSKA (reference sequence). The CDR3 DNA is TGCAGTGCTAGAGACATGGAAGGACAGGGGGCCCGGCAGCCCCAGCATTTT. It translates to CSARDMEGQGARQPQHF.

CDR3: CAMGGGLSSYEQYV. The CDR3 nucleotides read TGTGCCATGGGCGGGGGGTTAAGCTCCTACGAGCAGTACGTC. The V call is TRBV7-3, the J call TRBJ2-7; 8 bases align to TRBD2. Germline CDR1 SGHTA, CDR2 FQGTGA. This CDR3 spans 14 amino acids. The J segment lost 0 bases and the V segment lost 10 bases, leaving 8 bases of the junction unmatched.

In this sample, this clonotype turned up many times. The J gene is TRBJ2-1, the V gene TRBV6-2 or TRBV6-3, with 10 bases aligning to TRBD2. CDR1 is MNHEY and CDR2 is SVGEGT in the germline V gene. This CDR3 region has 16 residues. Trimming at V came to 3 bases and at J to 4 bases, leaving 6 bases not matched to a gene. The CDR3 protein is CASSYSASGGYNEQFF. CDR3 DNA: TGTGCCAGCAGTTATTCGGCTAGCGGGGGTTACAATGAGCAGTTCTTC.